This section outlines one T cell receptor (beta chain) sequence together with its context. Clones were sequenced by immunoSEQ multiplex PCR, and TCRdb holds only the in-frame ones, with some missing. The sample gives roughly 62,000 clones, about 86% of which show up once; about 9.1% is in the top ten. The data were taken from a study of blood T cell repertoires in COVID-19. Overall study context: The analysed material was cDNA or gDNA that came from T cells, B-cell-depleted T cells, or PBMCs.

The V gene end was trimmed by 8 bases and the J gene end by 2 bases; junction bases not matched to a gene: 4. Germline-derived CDR1 and CDR2 are MNHNY and SVGAGI (reference sequence). This CDR3 is 14 amino acids long. The TCR was taken from an elderly man with COVID-19, enrolled during active disease. The rearrangement links TRBV6-6 to TRBJ1-4; 8 bases are a match to TRBD1. Sequencing used peripheral blood. CDR3 loop: CASADRGTNEKLFF. The CDR3 DNA follows: TGTGCCAGCGCCGACAGGGGCACTAATGAAAAACTGTTTTTT.